This section outlines one T cell receptor (beta chain) sequence together with its context. The entry originates in a study of shared clonotypes between healthy human individuals. Study as a whole: Each donor had three CD4 naive, three CD4 memory, two CD8 naive and one CD8 memory plate.

The table came from immunoSEQ multiplex PCR; TCRdb's copy has only in-frame clones and leaves some out. The table lists 2.3 million or so clones, over 85% of them singletons. Germline loops: CDR1 LGHNT, CDR2 FRNRAP. The V end was cut by 2 bases, the J end by 5 bases, with 13 bases between. This CDR3 comprises 15 residues. The V and J genes are TRBV12-5 and TRBJ2-1, with D maybe TRBD1 (6 bases). Sequencing input: naive CD4+ T cells from PBMCs. Subset of the sample: CD45RA+ positively selected. The source is a man between 18 and 35 years old in good health. Some clones in this sample may be carry-over from other donors' samples. The CDR3 nucleotides are TGTGCTAGTGGTTTGTGGGGGCTGGCTGACAATGAGCAGTTCTTC. As protein: CASGLWGLADNEQFF.